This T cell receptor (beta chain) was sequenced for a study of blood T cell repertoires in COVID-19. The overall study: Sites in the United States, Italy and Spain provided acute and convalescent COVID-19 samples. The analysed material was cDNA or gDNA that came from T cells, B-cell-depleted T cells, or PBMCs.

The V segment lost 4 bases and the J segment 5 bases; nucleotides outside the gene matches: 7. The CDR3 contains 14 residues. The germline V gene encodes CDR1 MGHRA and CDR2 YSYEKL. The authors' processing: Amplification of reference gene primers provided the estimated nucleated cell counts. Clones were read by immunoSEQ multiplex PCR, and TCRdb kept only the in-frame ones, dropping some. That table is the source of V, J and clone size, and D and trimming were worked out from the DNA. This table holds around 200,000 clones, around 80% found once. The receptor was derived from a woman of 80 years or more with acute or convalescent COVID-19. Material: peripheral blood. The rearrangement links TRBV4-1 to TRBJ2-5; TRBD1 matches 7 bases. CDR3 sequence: CASSPRQGWETQYF. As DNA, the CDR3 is TGCGCCAGCAGCCCCCGACAGGGCTGGGAGACCCAGTACTTC.